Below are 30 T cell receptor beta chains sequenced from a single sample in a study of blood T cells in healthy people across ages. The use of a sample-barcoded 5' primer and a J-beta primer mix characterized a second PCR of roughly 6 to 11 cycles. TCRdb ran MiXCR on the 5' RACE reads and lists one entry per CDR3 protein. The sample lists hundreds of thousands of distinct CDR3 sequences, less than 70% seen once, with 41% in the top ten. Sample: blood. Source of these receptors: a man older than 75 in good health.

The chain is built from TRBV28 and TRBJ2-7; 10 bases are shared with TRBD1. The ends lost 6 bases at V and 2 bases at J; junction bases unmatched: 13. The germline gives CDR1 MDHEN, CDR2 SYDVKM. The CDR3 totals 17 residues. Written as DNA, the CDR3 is TGTGCCAGCAGACAAAAGAGGACAGGGGGAGGCCCCTACGAGCAGTACTTC. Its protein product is CASRQKRTGGGPYEQYF.

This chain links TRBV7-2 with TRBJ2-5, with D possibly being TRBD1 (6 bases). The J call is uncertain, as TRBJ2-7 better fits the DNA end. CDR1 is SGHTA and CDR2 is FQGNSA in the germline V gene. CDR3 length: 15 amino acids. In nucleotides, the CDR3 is TGTGCCAGCAGCTTAGAGGGGGTCCACGCCTACGAGCAGTACTTC. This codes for CASSLEGVHAYEQYF.

The DNA of the CDR3 is TGTGCCAGCAGCTTAGCGAGGCTCGGGACAACTAACACTGAAGCTTTCTTT. It specifies CASSLARLGTTNTEAFF. This rearrangement joins TRBV7-9 to TRBJ1-1, with D perhaps TRBD1 (6 bases). Germline assignment: CDR1 SEHNR and CDR2 FQNEAQ (reference sequence). Trimming removed 0 bases from V and 2 bases from J, with 16 bases in between. The CDR3 covers 17 residues.

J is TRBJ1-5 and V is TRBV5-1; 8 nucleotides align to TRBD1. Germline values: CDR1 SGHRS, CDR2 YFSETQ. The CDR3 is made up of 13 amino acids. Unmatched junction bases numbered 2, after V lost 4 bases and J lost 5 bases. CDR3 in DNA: TGCGCCAGCAGCCAACAGGGGGATCAGCCCCAGCATTTT. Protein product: CASSQQGDQPQHF.

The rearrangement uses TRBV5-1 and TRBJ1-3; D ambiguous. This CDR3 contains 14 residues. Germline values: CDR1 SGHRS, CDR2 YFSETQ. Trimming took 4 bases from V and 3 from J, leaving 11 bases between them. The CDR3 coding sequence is TGCGCCAGCAGCCCGGAGGCTTTTGGAAACACCATATATTTT. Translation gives CASSPEAFGNTIYF.

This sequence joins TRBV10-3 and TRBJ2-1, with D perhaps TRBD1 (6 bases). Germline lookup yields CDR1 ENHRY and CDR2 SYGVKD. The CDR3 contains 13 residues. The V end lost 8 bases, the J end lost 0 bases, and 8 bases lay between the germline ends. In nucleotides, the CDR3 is TGTGCCATCCGGGACAACTCCTACAATGAGCAGTTCTTC. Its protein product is CAIRDNSYNEQFF.

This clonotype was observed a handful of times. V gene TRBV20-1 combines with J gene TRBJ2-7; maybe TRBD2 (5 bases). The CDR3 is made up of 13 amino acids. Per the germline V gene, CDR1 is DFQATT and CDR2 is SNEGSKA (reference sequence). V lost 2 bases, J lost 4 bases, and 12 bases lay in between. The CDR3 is CSARPLVTYEQYF. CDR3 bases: TGCAGTGCTAGACCACTAGTTACGTACGAGCAGTACTTC.

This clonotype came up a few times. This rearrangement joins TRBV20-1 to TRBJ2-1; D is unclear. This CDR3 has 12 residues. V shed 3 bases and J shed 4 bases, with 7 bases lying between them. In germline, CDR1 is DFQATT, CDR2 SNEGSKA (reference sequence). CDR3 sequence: CSASLAYNEQFF. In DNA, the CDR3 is TGCAGTGCTAGTCTGGCGTACAATGAGCAGTTCTTC.

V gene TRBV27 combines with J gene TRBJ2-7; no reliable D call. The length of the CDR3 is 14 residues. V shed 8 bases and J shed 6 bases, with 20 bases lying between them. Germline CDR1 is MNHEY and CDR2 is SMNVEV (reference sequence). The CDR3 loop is CASGQLDSASEQYF. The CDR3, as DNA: TGTGCCAGCGGGCAGCTCGATTCGGCCTCCGAGCAGTACTTC.

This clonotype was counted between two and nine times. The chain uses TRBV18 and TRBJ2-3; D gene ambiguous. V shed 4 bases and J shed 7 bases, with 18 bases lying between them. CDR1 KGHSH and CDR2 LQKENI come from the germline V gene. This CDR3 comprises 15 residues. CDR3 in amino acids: CASSRSLEKPHTQYF. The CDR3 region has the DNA TGTGCCAGCTCACGGTCGTTGGAGAAGCCCCATACGCAGTATTTT.

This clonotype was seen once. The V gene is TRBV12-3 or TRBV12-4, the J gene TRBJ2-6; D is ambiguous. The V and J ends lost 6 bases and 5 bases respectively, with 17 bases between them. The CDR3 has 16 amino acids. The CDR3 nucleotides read TGTGCCAGCAGCCTCCGAGTTTCTCTGCGGGCCAACGTCCTGACTTTC. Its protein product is CASSLRVSLRANVLTF.

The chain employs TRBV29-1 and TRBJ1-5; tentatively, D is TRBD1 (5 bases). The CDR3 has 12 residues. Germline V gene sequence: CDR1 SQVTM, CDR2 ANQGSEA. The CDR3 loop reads CSAGGGNQPQHF. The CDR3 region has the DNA TGCAGTGCGGGGGGAGGCAATCAGCCCCAGCATTTT.

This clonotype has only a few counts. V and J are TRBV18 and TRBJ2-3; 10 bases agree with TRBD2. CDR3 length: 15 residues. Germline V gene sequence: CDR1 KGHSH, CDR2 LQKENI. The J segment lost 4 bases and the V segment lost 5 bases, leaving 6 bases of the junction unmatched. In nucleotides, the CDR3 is TGTGCCAGCTCAGTAACTAGCGGGACTGCAGATACGCAGTATTTT. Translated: CASSVTSGTADTQYF.

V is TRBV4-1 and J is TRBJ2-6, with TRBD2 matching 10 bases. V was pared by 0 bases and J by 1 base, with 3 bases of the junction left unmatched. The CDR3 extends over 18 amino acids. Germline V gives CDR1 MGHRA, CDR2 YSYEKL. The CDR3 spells CASSQELAGLSGANVLTF. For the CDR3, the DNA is TGCGCCAGCAGCCAAGAACTAGCGGGGCTATCTGGGGCCAACGTCCTGACTTTC.

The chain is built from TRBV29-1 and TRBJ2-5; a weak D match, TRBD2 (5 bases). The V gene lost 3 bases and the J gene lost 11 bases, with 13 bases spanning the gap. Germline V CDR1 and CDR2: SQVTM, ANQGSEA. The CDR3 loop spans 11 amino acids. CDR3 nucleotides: TGCAGCGTTGACACGGGGTGGGAGCAGTACTTC. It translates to CSVDTGWEQYF.

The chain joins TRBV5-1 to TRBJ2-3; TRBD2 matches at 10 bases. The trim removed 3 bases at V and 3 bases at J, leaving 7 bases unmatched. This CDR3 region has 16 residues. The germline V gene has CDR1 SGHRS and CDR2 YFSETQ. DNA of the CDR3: TGCGCCAGCAGCTCTAGCGGGAGACCCGGGACAGATACGCAGTATTTT. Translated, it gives CASSSSGRPGTDTQYF.

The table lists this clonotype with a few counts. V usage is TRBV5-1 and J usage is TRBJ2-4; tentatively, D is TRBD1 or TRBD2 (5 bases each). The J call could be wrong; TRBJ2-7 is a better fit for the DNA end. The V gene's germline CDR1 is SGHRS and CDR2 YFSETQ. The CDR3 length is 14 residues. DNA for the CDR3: TGCGCCAGCAGCGAGGGACCGAGTCTCTACGAGCAGTACTTC. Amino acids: CASSEGPSLYEQYF.

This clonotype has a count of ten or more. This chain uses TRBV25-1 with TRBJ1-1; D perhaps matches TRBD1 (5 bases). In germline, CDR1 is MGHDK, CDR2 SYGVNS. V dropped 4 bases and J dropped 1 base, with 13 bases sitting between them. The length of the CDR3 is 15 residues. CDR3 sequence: CASSGRRAENTEAFF. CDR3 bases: TGTGCCAGCAGTGGACGCAGGGCTGAGAACACTGAAGCTTTCTTT.

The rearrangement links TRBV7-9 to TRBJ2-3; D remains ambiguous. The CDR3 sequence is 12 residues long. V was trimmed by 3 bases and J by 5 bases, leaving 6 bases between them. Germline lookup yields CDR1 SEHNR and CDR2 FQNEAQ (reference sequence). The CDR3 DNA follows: TGTGCCAGCAGCTTCACGGTAGATACGCAGTATTTT. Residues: CASSFTVDTQYF.

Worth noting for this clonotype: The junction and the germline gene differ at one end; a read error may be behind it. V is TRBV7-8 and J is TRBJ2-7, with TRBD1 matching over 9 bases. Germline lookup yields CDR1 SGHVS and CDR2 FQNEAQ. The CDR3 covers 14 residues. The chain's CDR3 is CASSSRDRAYGQYF. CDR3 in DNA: TGTGCCAGCAGCTCCCGGGACAGGGCATACGGGCAGTACTTC.

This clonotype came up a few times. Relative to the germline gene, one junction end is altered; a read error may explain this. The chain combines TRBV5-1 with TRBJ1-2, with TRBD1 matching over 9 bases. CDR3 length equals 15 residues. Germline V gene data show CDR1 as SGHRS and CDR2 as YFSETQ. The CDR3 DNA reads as TGTGCCAGCAGCTTGGACAGGGGAGCTAACTATGGCTACACCTTC. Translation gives CASSLDRGANYGYTF.

CDR3 bases: TGCAGTGCTAGAGGCGCCCTCATGGGCGTGAACTACGAGCAGTACTTC. It yields the protein CSARGALMGVNYEQYF. The chain carries TRBV20-1 and TRBJ2-7; the D is unclear. V lost 1 base, J lost 3 bases, and 19 bases lay in between. The CDR3 runs to 16 residues. Per the germline V gene, CDR1 is DFQATT and CDR2 is SNEGSKA (reference sequence).

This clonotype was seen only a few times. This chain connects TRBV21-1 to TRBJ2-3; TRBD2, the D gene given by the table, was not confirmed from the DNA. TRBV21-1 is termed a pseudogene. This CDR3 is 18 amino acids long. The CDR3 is CASSDGTSGRALTDTQYF. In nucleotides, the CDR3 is TGTGCCAGCAGCGATGGGACTAGCGGGAGGGCCTTGACAGATACGCAGTATTTT.

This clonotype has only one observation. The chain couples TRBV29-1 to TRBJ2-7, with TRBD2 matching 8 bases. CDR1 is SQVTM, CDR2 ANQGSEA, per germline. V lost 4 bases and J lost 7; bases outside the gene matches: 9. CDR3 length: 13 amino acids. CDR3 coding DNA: TGCAGCGTTGGAATACGGACTAGCAATGAGCAGTACTTC. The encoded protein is CSVGIRTSNEQYF.

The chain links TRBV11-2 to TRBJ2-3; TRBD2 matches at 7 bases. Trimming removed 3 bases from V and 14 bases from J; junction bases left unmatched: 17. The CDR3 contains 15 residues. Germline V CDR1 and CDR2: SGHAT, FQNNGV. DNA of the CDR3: TGTGCCAGCAGCTTCGGAGGGAGGGCGCACAGATACGCGTATTTT. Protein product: CASSFGGRAHRYAYF.

CDR3 sequence (DNA): TGCAGTGCAAGGGACAGGCGCCACGCACGGGATTCACCCCTCCACTTT. This sequence encodes CSARDRRHARDSPLHF. V is TRBV20-1 and J is TRBJ1-6; TRBD1 aligns across 8 bases. V lost 6 bases, J lost 8 bases, and 15 bases stayed unmatched. The V gene's germline CDR1 is DFQATT and CDR2 SNEGSKA (reference sequence). The CDR3 has 16 amino acids.

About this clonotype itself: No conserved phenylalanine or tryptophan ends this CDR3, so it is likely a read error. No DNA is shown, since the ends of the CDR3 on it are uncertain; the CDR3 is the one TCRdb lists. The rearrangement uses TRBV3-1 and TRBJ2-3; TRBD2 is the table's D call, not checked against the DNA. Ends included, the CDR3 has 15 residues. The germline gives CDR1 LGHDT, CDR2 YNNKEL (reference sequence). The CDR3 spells CASSQGSSGNRDAYY.

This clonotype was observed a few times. The CDR3 sequence: CASSYPTGGAYNEQFF. In DNA form, the CDR3 reads TGCGCCAGCAGCTATCCAACAGGGGGCGCGTACAATGAGCAGTTCTTC. This chain links TRBV5-1 with TRBJ2-1; 9 nucleotides line up with TRBD1. The germline V gene has CDR1 SGHRS and CDR2 YFSETQ. Germline trimming cut 3 bases from V and 4 bases from J; bases unmatched to any gene: 8. The CDR3 length is 16 residues.

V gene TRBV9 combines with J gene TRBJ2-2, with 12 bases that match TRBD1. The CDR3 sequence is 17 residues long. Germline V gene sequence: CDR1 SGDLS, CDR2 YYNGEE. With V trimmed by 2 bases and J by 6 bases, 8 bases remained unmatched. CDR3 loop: CASSVRPGTGGPGELFF. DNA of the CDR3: TGTGCCAGCAGCGTGAGGCCCGGGACAGGGGGCCCCGGGGAGCTGTTTTTT. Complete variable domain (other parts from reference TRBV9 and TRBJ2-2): DSGVTQTPKHLITATGQRVTLRCSPRSGDLSVYWYQQSLDQGLQFLIQYYNGEERAKGNILERFSAQQFPDLHSELNLSSLELGDSALYFCASSVRPGTGGPGELFFGEGSRLTVL.

Written as DNA, the CDR3 is TGCAGTGCTAGATTCCAGACTACTGAAGCTTTCTTT. This sequence encodes CSARFQTTEAFF. The rearrangement links TRBV20-1 to TRBJ1-1; D gene uncertain. The germline V gene has CDR1 DFQATT and CDR2 SNEGSKA (reference sequence). V was cut by 2 bases and J by 5 bases, with 9 bases left in between. The CDR3 runs to 12 residues.